This entry lists 26 T cell receptor beta chains sequenced from one sample in a study of T cells in Graves' hyperthyroidism and ophthalmopathy. There were TCR beta CDR3 regions amplified from RNA transcripts. TCR CDR3 underwent first-round RT-PCR with the HTBI primer set. One entry per CDR3 protein results from TCRdb running MiXCR on the multiplex PCR reads. Of 300,000 to 350,000 distinct CDR3 sequences detected, approximately 15% appear once; the ten largest clones hold around 23%. The sample consisted of blood. The receptors stem from a woman under 40 with Graves' hyperthyroidism.

This clonotype occurred a few times. The chain links TRBV4-1 to TRBJ2-5; a possible D gene is TRBD1 (7 bases). The CDR3 is 14 amino acids. V lost 4 bases and J 5 bases, leaving 14 bases between the germline ends. Per germline, CDR1 MGHRA and CDR2 YSYEKL. The CDR3 sequence is CASSPGQAGETQYF. CDR3 DNA sequence: TGCGCCAGCAGCCCCGGACAGGCGGGGGAGACCCAGTACTTC.

The sample holds many counts of this clonotype. CDR3 amino acids: CSAPSGTQETQYF. The CDR3 DNA reads as TGCAGTGCTCCCAGCGGGACGCAAGAGACCCAGTACTTC. The chain couples TRBV20-1 to TRBJ2-5; TRBD2 agrees at 7 bases. In germline, CDR1 is DFQATT, CDR2 SNEGSKA (reference sequence). V was clipped by 5 bases and J by 2 bases; unmatched bases: 5. There are 13 residues in the CDR3.

This clonotype came up many times. V is TRBV30 and J is TRBJ1-2; D ambiguous. CDR1 is GTSNPN and CDR2 is SVGIG in the germline V gene (reference sequence). This CDR3 has 14 amino acids. Trimming took off 2 bases at V and 4 bases at J, with 14 bases between the two ends. The CDR3 protein is CAWSFDTPTYGYTF. CDR3 nucleotide sequence: TGTGCCTGGAGTTTCGATACCCCCACCTATGGCTACACCTTC. Complete variable domain (other parts from reference TRBV30 and TRBJ1-2): SQTIHQWPATLVQPVGSPLSLECTVEGTSNPNLYWYRQAAGRGLQLLFYSVGIGQISSEVPQNLSASRPQDRQFILSSKKLLLSDSGFYLCAWSFDTPTYGYTFGSGTRLTVV.

Points on this clonotype: Just one base apart from a much larger clone, this may be a read error. CDR3 coding DNA: TGTGCCAGCAGTTATCTCGCGGGAGGGCCAGATGCGCAGTATTTT. Translation: CASSYLAGGPDAQYF. V usage is TRBV28 and J usage is TRBJ2-3; 9 nucleotides align to TRBD2. CDR3 size: 15 residues. The germline gives CDR1 MDHEN, CDR2 SYDVKM.

This clonotype was counted a few times. The chain links TRBV19 to TRBJ1-1, with 10 bases that match TRBD1. The CDR3 length is 15 residues. Losses at the gene ends were 7 bases for V and 0 bases for J; bases not matched to a gene: 5. The germline CDR1 and CDR2 sequences are LNHDA and SQIVND (reference sequence). The CDR3 region is CASTPGQGLNTEAFF. DNA for the CDR3: TGTGCCAGTACACCGGGACAGGGGCTGAACACTGAAGCTTTCTTT. Full variable domain (rest looked up from reference TRBV19 and TRBJ1-1): DGGITQSPKYLFRKEGQNVTLSCEQNLNHDAMYWYRQDPGQGLRLIYYSQIVNDFQKGDIAEGYSVSREKKESFPLTVTSAQKNPTAFYLCASTPGQGLNTEAFFGQGTRLTVV.

This clonotype occurred many times. The chain couples TRBV2 to TRBJ1-4; no definite D call. This CDR3 has 15 amino acids. Germline loops: CDR1 SNHLY, CDR2 FYNNEI. V was trimmed by 8 bases and J by 0 bases, leaving 13 bases between them. As DNA, the CDR3 is TGTGCCAGCGCATCCTTAGTTGCAACTAATGAAAAACTGTTTTTT. Translated: CASASLVATNEKLFF.

This clonotype was detected ten times or more. The chain carries TRBV3-1 and TRBJ2-1; D may be TRBD1 (6 bases). This CDR3 is 16 amino acids long. Germline assignment: CDR1 LGHDT and CDR2 YNNKEL (reference sequence). V was trimmed by 1 base and J by 6 bases, leaving 16 bases between them. CDR3 region: CASSQVVSGHSNEQFF. The CDR3, as DNA: TGTGCCAGCAGCCAAGTCGTTTCGGGACACAGCAATGAGCAGTTCTTC.

This clonotype occurred a few times. The chain has TRBV25-1 and TRBJ1-4; D is undetermined. The V gene's germline CDR1 is MGHDK and CDR2 SYGVNS. The CDR3 is 15 residues long. Trimming shortened V by 0 bases and J by 5 bases, and 10 bases separated the two germline ends. The CDR3 bases are TGTGCCAGCAGTGAATATGGGTCCTTAAATGAAAAACTGTTTTTT. Protein sequence: CASSEYGSLNEKLFF.

In this sample, this clonotype turned up many times. The J gene is TRBJ2-7, the V gene TRBV24-1; no definite D call. Deletions cut 4 bases from V and 5 bases from J, with 14 bases between. The germline V gene encodes CDR1 KGHDR and CDR2 SFDVKD. The CDR3 runs to 14 residues. The CDR3 region has the DNA TGTGCCACCAGTGAGGCAGGCGGCCCACACGAGCAGTACTTC. This translates into CATSEAGGPHEQYF.

J is TRBJ1-2 and V is TRBV20-1; tentatively, D is TRBD1 (5 bases). CDR3 size: 12 residues. Germline V CDR1 and CDR2: DFQATT, SNEGSKA (reference sequence). Deletions cut 6 bases from V and 11 bases from J, with 19 bases between. CDR3 nucleotides: TGCAGTGCCAAGACAGTCGAGGGGTTATACACCTTC. Its translation: CSAKTVEGLYTF.

This clonotype was recorded at least ten times. This chain joins TRBV15 and TRBJ2-3, with D possibly matching TRBD2 (5 bases). Germline V gene sequence: CDR1 LNHNV, CDR2 YYDKDF (reference sequence). V was trimmed by 4 bases and J by 2 bases, leaving 7 bases between them. This CDR3 spans 13 amino acids. CDR3 region: CATSNRDTDTQYF. For the CDR3, the DNA is TGTGCCACCAGCAACCGGGACACAGATACGCAGTATTTT.

The chain is built from TRBV18 and TRBJ1-5; 7 bases map to TRBD1. This CDR3 contains 14 residues. Germline-derived CDR1 and CDR2 are KGHSH and LQKENI. V was clipped by 5 bases and J by 6 bases; unmatched bases: 7. CDR3 sequence reads: CASSSETGIQPQHF. The DNA of the CDR3 is TGTGCCAGCTCATCCGAGACAGGGATTCAGCCCCAGCATTTT.

This clonotype was counted many times. The chain links TRBV7-2 to TRBJ2-7; 12 nucleotides agree with TRBD2. The CDR3 length is 14 residues. V lost 6 bases and J lost 4; bases outside the gene matches: 4. Per germline, CDR1 SGHTA and CDR2 FQGNSA. Here the CDR3 reads CASSWTSGTYEQYF. Here the CDR3 DNA reads TGTGCCAGCAGTTGGACTAGCGGGACGTACGAGCAGTACTTC.

This sequence joins TRBV20-1 and TRBJ1-2, with D hard to call. CDR3 length equals 13 residues. Trimming shortened V by 3 bases and J by 4 bases, and 12 bases separated the two germline ends. Germline values: CDR1 DFQATT, CDR2 SNEGSKA (reference sequence). CDR3 nucleotides: TGCAGTGCTAGCGGCGATTCCAGCTATGGCTACACCTTC. It specifies CSASGDSSYGYTF.

This clonotype has a count of ten or more. This chain links TRBV27 with TRBJ1-1; no firm D call. V was pared by 5 bases and J by 1 base, with 11 bases between. This CDR3 has 14 residues. Germline lookup yields CDR1 MNHEY and CDR2 SMNVEV (reference sequence). The DNA of the CDR3 is TGTGCCAGCAGTCGATTATACGGGAACACTGAAGCTTTCTTT. Translating gives CASSRLYGNTEAFF.

To note about this clonotype: A read error may explain this, as a much larger clone is one base away. The chain uses TRBV7-9 and TRBJ2-3, with TRBD2 as a possible D gene (6 bases). The CDR3 contains 13 residues. Germline CDR1 is SEHNR and CDR2 is FQNEAQ (reference sequence). The CDR3 reads CASSSGPGDAQYF. The CDR3 DNA reads as TGTGCCAGCAGCTCCGGCCCGGGAGATGCGCAGTATTTT.

This clonotype appeared many times. The genes are TRBV11-2 and TRBJ2-7; TRBD1 or TRBD2 may be the D gene (5 bases each). Trimming left V 5 bases short and J 2 bases short, with 22 bases between. CDR3 length: 17 residues. Per the germline V gene, CDR1 is SGHAT and CDR2 is FQNNGV. CDR3 DNA sequence: TGTGCCAGCAGCGACCGGGACCCCAAACCGGTCACCTACGAGCAGTACTTC. Translation gives CASSDRDPKPVTYEQYF. Variable domain in full (rest from reference TRBV11-2 and TRBJ2-7): EAGVAQSPRYKIIEKRQSVAFWCNPISGHATLYWYQQILGQGPKLLIQFQNNGVVDDSQLPKDRFSAERLKGVDSTLKIQPAKLEDSAVYLCASSDRDPKPVTYEQYFGPGTRLTVT.

The table lists this clonotype with many counts. The gene calls are TRBV6-1 and TRBJ1-5, with D perhaps matching TRBD1 (6 bases). Germline V gene lookup returns CDR1 MNHNS and CDR2 SASEGT. The CDR3 covers 15 residues. Trimming left V 10 bases short and J 0 bases short, with 16 bases between. This chain's CDR3 is CAIRTTGYSNQPQHF. The CDR3 coding sequence is TGTGCCATCAGAACGACAGGCTATAGCAATCAGCCCCAGCATTTT.

This clonotype was recorded many times. The chain is built from TRBV11-2 and TRBJ1-1, with D unresolved. Trimming removed 0 bases at V and 8 bases at J, with 19 bases between. Germline CDR1 is SGHAT and CDR2 is FQNNGV. This CDR3 is built from 16 residues. For the CDR3, the DNA is TGTGCCAGCAGCTTAGAGATAGTGGGTCTGGCCATCGAAGCTTTCTTT. Its translation: CASSLEIVGLAIEAFF.

The table lists this clonotype with a few counts. The chain employs TRBV14 and TRBJ2-7, with 8 bases that match TRBD2. The CDR3 covers 17 residues. The V segment lost 0 bases and the J segment 7 bases; nucleotides outside the gene matches: 14. In germline, CDR1 is SGHDN, CDR2 FVKESK. The CDR3 sequence: CASSQDLNLRLAGEQYF. In DNA form, the CDR3 reads TGTGCCAGCAGCCAAGATCTGAACCTCAGATTAGCGGGGGAGCAGTACTTC.

V gene TRBV20-1 combines with J gene TRBJ2-6; D ambiguous. Looked up from germline, CDR1 is DFQATT and CDR2 is SNEGSKA (reference sequence). This CDR3 has 15 amino acids. The V end lost 3 bases, the J end lost 0 bases, and 9 bases lay between the germline ends. The chain's CDR3 is CSASEKGSGANVLTF. The CDR3 DNA follows: TGCAGTGCTAGCGAGAAGGGCTCTGGGGCCAACGTCCTGACTTTC.

This clonotype showed up many times. V usage is TRBV28 and J usage is TRBJ2-5; tentatively, D is TRBD1 (5 bases). Germline V gives CDR1 MDHEN, CDR2 SYDVKM. CDR3 length: 15 amino acids. V lost 3 bases and J 5 bases, leaving 16 bases between the germline ends. The CDR3 DNA follows: TGTGCCAGCAGTTTCACCGCAGGGATTATGGAGACCCAGTACTTC. Translated: CASSFTAGIMETQYF.

The table lists this clonotype with a few counts. The CDR3: CASRSRTLLEQYF. The CDR3 DNA follows: TGTGCCAGCAGATCAAGAACCTTACTAGAGCAGTACTTC. V is TRBV28 and J is TRBJ2-7; D is unresolved. The CDR3 spans 13 residues. Germline lookup yields CDR1 MDHEN and CDR2 SYDVKM. V was cut by 6 bases and J by 7 bases, with 16 bases left in between.

This clonotype was counted ten times or more. CDR3 region: CASDRLAGGNEQFF. The CDR3 DNA follows: TGTGCCAGCGATCGACTAGCGGGGGGCAATGAGCAGTTCTTC. This rearrangement joins TRBV12-3 or TRBV12-4 to TRBJ2-1, with 13 bases lining up with TRBD2. Germline trimming cut 8 bases from V and 6 bases from J; bases unmatched to any gene: 4. CDR3 length: 14 amino acids.

This clonotype was detected many times. V and J are TRBV12-3 or TRBV12-4 and TRBJ1-2; unclear D gene. The V and J ends lost 5 bases and 8 bases respectively, with 12 bases between them. CDR3 length: 12 residues. CDR3: CASSADPRGYTF. CDR3 bases: TGTGCCAGCAGTGCCGACCCTCGGGGCTACACCTTC.

This sequence joins TRBV9 and TRBJ2-1; TRBD2 aligns across 11 bases. This CDR3 is 15 amino acids long. The V segment lost 4 bases and the J segment 7 bases; nucleotides outside the gene matches: 7. Germline CDR1 and CDR2: SGDLS and YYNGEE. CDR3 sequence reads: CASSPIAGGTNEQFF. The CDR3 region has the DNA TGTGCCAGCAGCCCAATAGCGGGAGGGACAAATGAGCAGTTCTTC.